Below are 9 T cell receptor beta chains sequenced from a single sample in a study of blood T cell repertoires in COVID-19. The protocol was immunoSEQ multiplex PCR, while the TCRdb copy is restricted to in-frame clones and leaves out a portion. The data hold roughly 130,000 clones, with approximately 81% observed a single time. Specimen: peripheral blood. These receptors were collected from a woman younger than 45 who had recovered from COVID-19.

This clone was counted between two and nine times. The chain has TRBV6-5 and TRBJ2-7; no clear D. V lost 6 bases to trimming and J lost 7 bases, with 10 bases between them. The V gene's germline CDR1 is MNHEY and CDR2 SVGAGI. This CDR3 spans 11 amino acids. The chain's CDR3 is CASRAEREQYF. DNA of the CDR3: TGTGCCAGCAGGGCCGAGCGAGAGCAGTACTTC.

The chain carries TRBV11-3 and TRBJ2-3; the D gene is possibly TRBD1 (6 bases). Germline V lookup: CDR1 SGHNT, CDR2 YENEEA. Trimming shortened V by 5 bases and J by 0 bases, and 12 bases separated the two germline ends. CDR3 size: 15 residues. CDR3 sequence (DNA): TGTGCCAGCAGCCCCCGGGACACCAGCACAGATACGCAGTATTTT. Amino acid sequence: CASSPRDTSTDTQYF.

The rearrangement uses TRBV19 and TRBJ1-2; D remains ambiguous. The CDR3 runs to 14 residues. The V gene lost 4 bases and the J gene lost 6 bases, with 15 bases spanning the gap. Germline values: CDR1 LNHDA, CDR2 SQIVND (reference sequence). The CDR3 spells CASSNERGRDGYTF. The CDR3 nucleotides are TGTGCCAGTAGTAATGAACGGGGTAGGGATGGCTACACCTTC.

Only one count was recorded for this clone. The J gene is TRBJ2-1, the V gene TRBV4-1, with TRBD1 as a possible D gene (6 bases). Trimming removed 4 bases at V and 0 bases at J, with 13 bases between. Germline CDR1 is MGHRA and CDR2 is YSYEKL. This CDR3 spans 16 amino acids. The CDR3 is CASSPLQGSSYNEQFF. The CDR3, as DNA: TGCGCCAGCAGCCCCTTACAGGGTAGCTCCTACAATGAGCAGTTCTTC.

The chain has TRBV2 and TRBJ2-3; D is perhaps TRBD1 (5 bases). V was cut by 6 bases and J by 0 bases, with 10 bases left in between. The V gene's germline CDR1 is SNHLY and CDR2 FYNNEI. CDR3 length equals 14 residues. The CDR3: CASRARQSTDTQYF. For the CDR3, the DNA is TGTGCCAGCAGGGCTAGACAGAGCACAGATACGCAGTATTTT.

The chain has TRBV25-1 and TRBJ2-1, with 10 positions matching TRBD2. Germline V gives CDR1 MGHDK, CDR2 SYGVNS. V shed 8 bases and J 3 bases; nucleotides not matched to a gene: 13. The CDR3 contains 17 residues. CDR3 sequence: CASSPGVAGGLYNEQFF. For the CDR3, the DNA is TGTGCCAGCTCCCCGGGTGTAGCGGGAGGTCTCTACAATGAGCAGTTCTTC. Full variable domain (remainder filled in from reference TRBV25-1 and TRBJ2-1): EADIYQTPRYLVIGTGKKITLECSQTMGHDKMYWYQQDPGMELHLIHYSYGVNSTEKGDLSSESTVSRIRTEHFPLTLESARPSHTSQYLCASSPGVAGGLYNEQFFGPGTRLTVL.

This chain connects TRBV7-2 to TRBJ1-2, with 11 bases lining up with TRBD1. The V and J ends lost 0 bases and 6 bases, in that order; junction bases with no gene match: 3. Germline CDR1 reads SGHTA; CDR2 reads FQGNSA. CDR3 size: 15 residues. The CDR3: CASSLARTGGDGYTF. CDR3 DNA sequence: TGTGCCAGCAGCTTAGCCAGGACAGGGGGCGATGGCTACACCTTC.

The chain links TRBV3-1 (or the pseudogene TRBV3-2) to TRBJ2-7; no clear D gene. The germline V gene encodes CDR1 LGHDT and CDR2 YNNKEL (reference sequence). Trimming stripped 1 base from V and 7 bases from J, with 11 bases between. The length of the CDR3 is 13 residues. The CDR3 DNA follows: TGTGCCAGCAGCCAAGGAACTCCTAATGAGCAGTACTTC. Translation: CASSQGTPNEQYF.

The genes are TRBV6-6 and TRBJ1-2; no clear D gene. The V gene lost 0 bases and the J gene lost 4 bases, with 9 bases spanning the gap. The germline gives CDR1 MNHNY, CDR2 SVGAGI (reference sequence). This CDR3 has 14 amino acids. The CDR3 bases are TGTGCCAGCAGTTACTCGAACGGAGTCTATGGCTACACCTTC. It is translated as CASSYSNGVYGYTF.